The source of this T cell receptor beta chain is a study of blood T cell repertoires in COVID-19. Overall study: PBMCs, B-cell-depleted T cells, or T cells provided the cDNA or gDNA that made up the material.

Repertoires were generated with immunoSEQ multiplex PCR, while TCRdb's copy carries only in-frame clones and drops some. Of some 31,000 clones detected, about 89% appear once; the ten largest clones hold 13%. Germline V gene lookup returns CDR1 SNHLY and CDR2 FYNNEI. This CDR3 is 14 amino acids long. Trimming shortened V by 5 bases and J by 3 bases, and 13 bases separated the two germline ends. The sample comprised peripheral blood. The clonotype was recovered from a man between 65 and 85 years old with active COVID-19. The chain employs TRBV2 and TRBJ2-5, with D perhaps matching TRBD1 (6 bases). CDR3 in DNA: TGTGCCAGCAGTACCGGGACATCCGAAGAGACCCAGTACTTC. Translation gives CASSTGTSEETQYF.